This T cell receptor beta chain was captured in a study of CD8 T cells in Susac syndrome (dated by TCRdb to the late 2010s). Looking at the study overall: The study used repertoire sequencing to test whether antigen drove CD8+ T cell activation and differentiation in Susac syndrome. CD8+ T cell repertoire clonality was compared between 12 healthy donors, roughly 14 Susac syndrome patients and 15 multiple sclerosis patients.

Study-wide conclusions, independent of this receptor: The number of individuals in the TCR sequencing and HLA analysis was recognized as being relatively small.

Peripheral blood CD8+ and CD4+ T cells from healthy donors, Susac syndrome patients and multiple sclerosis patients were profiled using high-throughput TCR beta sequencing. The healthy donors served as controls matched for age and sex. Bulk CD8+ and CD4+ T cells were purified by magnetic negative isolation, while CD8+ TEMRA cells were enriched using FACS. Blood was collected in EDTA tubes and processed within 24 hours, with PBMCs isolated through density gradient centrifugation. PBMCs intended for TCR sequencing were cryopreserved in liquid nitrogen and were subsequently thawed in a 37 degrees C water bath. The sorted or isolated CD4+, CD8+ and CD8+ TEMRA cells had a purity of 90% or higher. RNA was extracted using the RNeasy kit, and roughly 0.5 to 1 ug of the RNA was reverse transcribed with random hexamers. The immunoSEQ multiplex PCR assay, covering 54 Vbeta and 13 Jbeta segments, was used to amplify TCR beta CDR3 regions. To correct PCR amplification bias, a synthetic template baseline was used for both primer optimization and computational correction. In the source study's methods: Reads were assigned to V, D and J genes according to IMGT and analyzed in immunoSEQ Analyzer, with only productive sequences retained. To calculate clonality, Shannon entropy was normalized by log2 of the number of productive unique sequences and then subtracted from one. For each patient and control, public and private clones were evaluated among the 100 most prevalent clones. Susac-specific clones were defined as absent from healthy and MS cohorts, around 1,000 published viral clones and other ImmuneACCESS disease sequences. Starting from the raw public reads, TCRdb applied fastp trimming at Q25, assembled clones with MiXCR and retained in-frame beta chains. Merged by CDR3 protein, the rows form single entries marked with the most common genes and DNA. For this entry, the V and J calls and clone size follow TCRdb and not the study's own pipeline. The sample profile shows around 46,000 distinct CDR3 sequences; approximately 92% of them were found once. 0.41% of the sample is taken by the ten largest.

For this clonotype: What this receptor recognizes is not known. The input lacks base qualities; no much larger clone sits a single base away.

This TCR was recovered from a human donor in good health. Material for sequencing was CD8+ T cells from PBMCs.

The CDR3 protein sequence reads: CASSLGQGRGNEQFF. The base sequence is TGTGCCAGCAGCTTGGGACAGGGAAGAGGGAATGAGCAGTTCTTC. This receptor chain uses TRBV7-7 and TRBJ2-1; 9 nucleotides in the junction match TRBD1. The CDR3 covers 15 residues, taking in both the cysteine and the phenylalanine. The DNA shown is the 45-base CDR3, in frame from base 1. Relative to germline, V is missing 3 bases and J is missing 7 bases, with 7 bases of the junction outside any gene match. From the germline V gene (reference sequence), CDR1 is SSHAT and CDR2 is FNYEAQ.